The T cell receptor (beta chain) described here comes from a study of Ad26.COV2.S vaccination and SARS-CoV-2 variants. Points from the study as a whole: Vaccine recipients and placebo recipients showed similar non-spike TCR breadth.

As concerns this clone: What it recognizes is unknown.

The protocol was immunoSEQ multiplex PCR, while the TCRdb copy is restricted to in-frame clones and leaves out a portion. The sample has some 290,000 clones; 86% are singletons. Described treatment: around 19 received Ad26.COV2.S at low or high dose, single or two shots; about 5 received placebo; per-sample allocation not given. All samples were drawn on day 63, counting from the first vaccine or placebo injection. An adult aged 18-55 years in Boston served as the donor. Per germline, CDR1 LGHDT and CDR2 YNNKEL (reference sequence). The CDR3 is 14 residues long. V shed 4 bases and J 2 bases; nucleotides not matched to a gene: 5.

Sequencing used peripheral blood, obtained in a trial of Ad26.COV2.S vaccine versus placebo. This sequence originates from a person between 18 and 59 years old who received the Ad26.COV2.S COVID-19 vaccine or a placebo. The gene calls are TRBV3-1 (or the pseudogene TRBV3-2) and TRBJ2-7; 7 nucleotides match TRBD1. The CDR3: CASSRPGQAYEQYF. The CDR3 DNA reads as TGTGCCAGCAGCCGCCCCGGACAGGCCTACGAGCAGTACTTC.